This entry features one T cell receptor (beta chain) sequence. Documented time point: after dendritic cell vaccination, including at tumor progression/relapse. PBMC were collected before vaccination, two weeks after the third vaccination, and at progression. The PCR used 60 V beta and 13 J beta primers. Using immunoSEQ multiplex PCR, the repertoire was profiled, and TCRdb retains in-frame clones only, with some absent. The sample yields about 100,000 clones, less than 90% seen once. The CDR3 is 15 residues long. CDR1 is MNHEY, CDR2 SMNVEV, per germline (reference sequence). With V trimmed by 7 bases and J by 2 bases, 7 bases remained unmatched. These data belong to a study of glioma-infiltrating T cells after dendritic cell vaccination. For the study at large: Dendritic cell vaccination trial patients had either newly diagnosed or recurrent glioblastoma.

The sequence came from a human donor with glioblastoma. Material: blood, obtained after dendritic cell vaccination. The rearrangement uses TRBV27 and TRBJ2-2, with 7 bases aligning to TRBD2. The CDR3 DNA follows: TGTGCCAGCATCCCGGGAGGAGCTAACACCGGGGAGCTGTTTTTT. It yields the protein CASIPGGANTGELFF.